This T cell receptor beta chain appears in the sequencing data of a study of cytomegalovirus exposure and HLA in healthy donors. With respect to this clone: What it recognizes is unknown.

Overall study findings and caveats: Association of a missense DCLRE1C variant with TCR beta V- and J-gene trimming was reported in a later analysis.

It was with 60 Vbeta and 13 Jbeta primers that the PCR ran. Produced via immunoSEQ multiplex PCR; TCRdb's table is partial and in-frame only. Of 110,000 or so clones listed, 77% were seen once; the top ten hold under 7%. Deletions cut 2 bases from V and 5 bases from J, with 15 bases between. This CDR3 comprises 15 residues. Germline CDR1 is SGHDN and CDR2 is FVKESK. The genes are TRBV14 and TRBJ1-2; D may be TRBD1 (5 bases). Material for sequencing was PBMCs. This receptor was taken from a man younger than 35 in good health and CMV-seropositive. CDR3 amino acids: CASSQTGRVAYGYTF. In DNA, the CDR3 is TGTGCCAGCAGCCAAACCGGCAGGGTGGCGTATGGCTACACCTTC.